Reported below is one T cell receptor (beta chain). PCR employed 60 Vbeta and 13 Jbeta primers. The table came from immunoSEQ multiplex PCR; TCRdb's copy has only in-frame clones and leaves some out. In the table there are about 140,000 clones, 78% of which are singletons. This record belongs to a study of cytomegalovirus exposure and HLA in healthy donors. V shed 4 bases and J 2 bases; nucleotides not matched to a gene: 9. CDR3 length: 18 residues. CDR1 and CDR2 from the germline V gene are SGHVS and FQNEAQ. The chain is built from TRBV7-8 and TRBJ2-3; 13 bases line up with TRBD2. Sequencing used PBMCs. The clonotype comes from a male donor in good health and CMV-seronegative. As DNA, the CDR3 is TGTGCCAGCAGCTGGACTAGCGGGAGTACTCTACCCACAGATACGCAGTATTTT. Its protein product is CASSWTSGSTLPTDTQYF.